Below, 30 T cell receptor beta chains from the same sample are listed, as sequenced in a study of T cell responses to AZD1222 COVID-19 vaccine. Profiled with immunoSEQ multiplex PCR; TCRdb holds only in-frame clones, not every one. This table holds some 79,000 clones, roughly 85% found once. Sequenced here: peripheral blood, sampled 28 days after the second AZD1222 dose. The receptor set was obtained from an adult who received the AZD1222 COVID-19 vaccine.

This chain joins TRBV27 and TRBJ1-2; 8 bases match TRBD1. Germline V lookup: CDR1 MNHEY, CDR2 SMNVEV (reference sequence). The length of the CDR3 is 16 residues. The V and J ends lost 0 bases and 5 bases, in that order; junction bases with no gene match: 8. The CDR3 DNA is TGTGCCAGCAGTTTATCGGACAGGGCGAGATTTTATGGCTACACCTTC. It specifies CASSLSDRARFYGYTF.

The chain has TRBV5-1 and TRBJ2-1; 9 bases map to TRBD1. Germline V gene data show CDR1 as SGHRS and CDR2 as YFSETQ. V lost 5 bases to trimming and J lost 5 bases; unmatched junction nucleotides: 5. CDR3 size: 14 residues. The CDR3 region has the DNA TGCGCCAGCAGGGGGACAGGGAACAACAATGAGCAGTTCTTC. Residues: CASRGTGNNNEQFF.

This chain connects TRBV2 to TRBJ1-5; D remains unclear. Trimming took off 4 bases at V and 4 bases at J, with 5 bases between the two ends. This CDR3 region has 12 residues. The germline V gene encodes CDR1 SNHLY and CDR2 FYNNEI. CDR3 nucleotides: TGTGCCAGCAGTGTTGGAAATCAGCCCCAGCATTTT. Its protein product is CASSVGNQPQHF.

This sequence joins TRBV27 and TRBJ2-3; 9 positions match TRBD2. V lost 6 bases to trimming and J lost 4 bases; unmatched junction nucleotides: 5. This CDR3 is 14 amino acids long. Germline V gives CDR1 MNHEY, CDR2 SMNVEV (reference sequence). The CDR3 nucleotides are TGTGCCAGCAGGCGGGCGGGAGGGGCAGATACGCAGTATTTT. Translating gives CASRRAGGADTQYF.

This chain links TRBV11-2 with TRBJ2-1; 9 nucleotides agree with TRBD1. The germline V gene has CDR1 SGHAT and CDR2 FQNNGV. This CDR3 is 13 amino acids long. J gave up 16 bases and V 1 base, and 8 bases lay outside the gene matches. CDR3 DNA: TGTGCCAGCAGCTTAGTTCTCGGACAGGGGAGTTTCTTC. Its protein product is CASSLVLGQGSFF.

The J gene is TRBJ2-7, the V gene TRBV5-1; 10 positions agree with TRBD2. This CDR3 has 15 amino acids. Germline CDR1 reads SGHRS; CDR2 reads YFSETQ. Losses at the gene ends were 0 bases for V and 0 bases for J; bases not matched to a gene: 0. The CDR3 bases are TGCGCCAGCAGCTTGGCTAGCGGGAGCTCCTACGAGCAGTACTTC. It encodes CASSLASGSSYEQYF.

The rearrangement links TRBV13 to TRBJ1-4, with TRBD1 identical over 10 bases. Germline trimming cut 5 bases from V and 0 bases from J; bases unmatched to any gene: 6. The CDR3 consists of 17 residues. Germline lookup yields CDR1 PRHDT and CDR2 FYEKMQ (reference sequence). The CDR3 loop reads CASSDAGQGTTNEKLFF. DNA of the CDR3: TGTGCCAGCAGCGACGCGGGACAGGGGACAACTAATGAAAAACTGTTTTTT.

This chain joins TRBV5-1 and TRBJ1-2; possibly TRBD1 for D (5 bases). Germline lookup yields CDR1 SGHRS and CDR2 YFSETQ. The CDR3 consists of 13 residues. Trimming removed 1 base at V and 3 bases at J, with 7 bases between. DNA of the CDR3: TGCGCCAGCAGCTTGTCCAGGGACTATGGCTACACCTTC. Its translation is CASSLSRDYGYTF.

This chain joins TRBV28 and TRBJ2-1; TRBD2 agrees at 10 bases. V lost 1 base, J lost 0 bases, and 6 bases stayed unmatched. The CDR3 runs 18 residues. Germline lookup yields CDR1 MDHEN and CDR2 SYDVKM. The DNA of the CDR3 is TGTGCCAGCAGTTTATACGGGGGACTAGCGCGCTCCTACAATGAGCAGTTCTTC. It yields the protein CASSLYGGLARSYNEQFF. Full variable domain (rest looked up from reference TRBV28 and TRBJ2-1): DVKVTQSSRYLVKRTGEKVFLECVQDMDHENMFWYRQDPGLGLRLIYFSYDVKMKEKGDIPEGYSVSREKKERFSLILESASTNQTSMYLCASSLYGGLARSYNEQFFGPGTRLTVL.

The chain uses TRBV7-3 and TRBJ2-1, with 10 bases lining up with TRBD2. There are 16 residues in the CDR3. Trimming cost V 6 bases and J 4 bases; bases outside gene matches: 9. Germline lookup yields CDR1 SGHTA and CDR2 FQGTGA. This chain's CDR3 is CASSPSGTSVYNEQFF. In nucleotides, the CDR3 is TGTGCCAGCAGTCCCTCCGGGACTAGCGTTTACAATGAGCAGTTCTTC.

The chain couples TRBV18 to TRBJ1-2, with D perhaps TRBD1 (5 bases). This CDR3 is built from 13 residues. The germline gives CDR1 KGHSH, CDR2 LQKENI. The V and J ends lost 2 bases and 6 bases respectively, with 10 bases between them. CDR3 nucleotide sequence: TGTGCCAGCTCACCAAATCGGGGGGATGGCTACACCTTC. Amino acid sequence: CASSPNRGDGYTF.

The chain joins TRBV2 to TRBJ1-2; 9 bases are a match to TRBD1. The CDR3 runs to 16 residues. The J segment lost 4 bases and the V segment lost 3 bases, leaving 9 bases of the junction unmatched. From germline, CDR1 is SNHLY and CDR2 FYNNEI. CDR3 residues: CASSDRTGVMGYGYTF. The DNA for the CDR3 is TGTGCCAGCAGTGATCGGACAGGGGTTATGGGCTATGGCTACACCTTC.

In its sample, this clone was seen a few times. The chain has TRBV30 and TRBJ1-1; D is perhaps TRBD1 (5 bases). V gave up 5 bases and J gave up 10 bases, with 17 bases separating them. From germline, CDR1 is GTSNPN and CDR2 SVGIG (reference sequence). The CDR3 extends over 12 amino acids. The CDR3 protein is CAWEGPPSLAFF. CDR3 sequence (DNA): TGTGCCTGGGAGGGGCCCCCCAGCCTAGCTTTCTTT. The complete variable domain, with remaining parts taken from reference TRBV30 and TRBJ1-1, reads SQTIHQWPATLVQPVGSPLSLECTVEGTSNPNLYWYRQAAGRGLQLLFYSVGIGQISSEVPQNLSASRPQDRQFILSSKKLLLSDSGFYLCAWEGPPSLAFFGQGTRLTVV.

This chain connects TRBV3-1 (or the pseudogene TRBV3-2) to TRBJ1-4; TRBD1 might be the D (5 bases). Trimming stripped 4 bases from V and 5 bases from J, with 8 bases between. The germline V gene has CDR1 LGHDT and CDR2 YNNKEL (reference sequence). CDR3 size: 13 residues. Here the CDR3 reads CASSRDSNEKLFF. The CDR3 coding sequence is TGTGCCAGCAGCCGGGACTCCAATGAAAAACTGTTTTTT.

This rearrangement joins TRBV7-6 to TRBJ2-7; TRBD2 matches at 12 bases. The V gene's germline CDR1 is SGHVS and CDR2 FNYEAQ. This CDR3 region has 15 residues. V lost 3 bases and J lost 5; bases outside the gene matches: 5. CDR3 bases: TGTGCCAGCAGCTTCGGACTAGCGGGATCGAACGAGCAGTACTTC. The encoded protein is CASSFGLAGSNEQYF.

The chain joins TRBV5-1 to TRBJ2-7; 7 bases match TRBD2. Unmatched junction bases numbered 3, after V lost 4 bases and J lost 5 bases. Germline V gene data show CDR1 as SGHRS and CDR2 as YFSETQ. The CDR3 is made up of 12 amino acids. The CDR3 loop reads CASSVRGDEQYF. In DNA, the CDR3 is TGCGCCAGCAGCGTTCGGGGGGACGAGCAGTACTTC.

The chain couples TRBV4-2 to TRBJ1-2; D not certain. Trimming took off 0 bases at V and 4 bases at J, with 9 bases between the two ends. CDR3 length equals 14 residues. Looked up from germline, CDR1 is LGHNA and CDR2 is YNFKEQ. The CDR3 DNA reads TGTGCCAGCAGCCAAGATTTAAACAGCTATGGCTACACCTTC. It yields the protein CASSQDLNSYGYTF.

The gene calls are TRBV9 and TRBJ1-6; TRBD1 aligns across 7 bases. The germline gives CDR1 SGDLS, CDR2 YYNGEE. The CDR3 runs 13 residues. The V segment lost 3 bases and the J segment 10 bases; nucleotides outside the gene matches: 4. The CDR3 here is CASSGDRASPLHF. The CDR3 region has the DNA TGTGCCAGCAGCGGGGACAGAGCCTCACCCCTCCACTTT.

This chain links TRBV30 with TRBJ1-4; unclear D gene. V was shortened by 2 bases and J by 13 bases, with 17 bases between the two germline ends. CDR1 is GTSNPN and CDR2 is SVGIG in the germline V gene (reference sequence). This CDR3 has 13 amino acids. In nucleotides, the CDR3 is TGTGCCTGGAGTTCTTGTCCGTCACGTTTACTGTTTTTT. It codes for CAWSSCPSRLLFF.

This sequence joins TRBV28 and TRBJ2-3, with a tentative D call TRBD2 (6 bases). The germline CDR1 and CDR2 sequences are MDHEN and SYDVKM. The ends were cut back, 1 base at V and 2 bases at J, with 10 bases in the middle. The CDR3 totals 15 residues. CDR3 in amino acids: CASSLSGSPTDTQYF. As DNA, the CDR3 is TGTGCCAGCAGTTTATCCGGGAGTCCCACAGATACGCAGTATTTT.

The chain carries TRBV28 and TRBJ2-5, with TRBD2 matching over 7 bases. The CDR3 length is 17 residues. The V and J ends lost 3 bases and 5 bases, in that order; junction bases with no gene match: 15. Germline CDR1 MDHEN, CDR2 SYDVKM. The CDR3 nucleotides are TGTGCCAGCAGTTTTTCCACTAATGGCGGGAGAAGGGAGACCCAGTACTTC. It yields the protein CASSFSTNGGRRETQYF.

This chain links TRBV6-6 with TRBJ1-5; tentative D call: TRBD1 (6 bases). Trimming cost V 4 bases and J 5 bases, with 15 bases left between them. The V gene's germline CDR1 is MNHNY and CDR2 SVGAGI (reference sequence). This CDR3 has 15 amino acids. The CDR3 DNA reads as TGTGCCAGCAGTTCACAGGGATCCCAAGATCAGCCCCAGCATTTT. Protein product: CASSSQGSQDQPQHF.

The chain is built from TRBV5-1 and TRBJ2-7, with D uncertain. The CDR3 is made up of 13 amino acids. Trimming shortened V by 0 bases and J by 2 bases, and 6 bases separated the two germline ends. From germline, CDR1 is SGHRS and CDR2 YFSETQ. CDR3 sequence: CASSLAAPYEQYF. The CDR3 DNA reads as TGCGCCAGCAGCTTGGCCGCCCCCTACGAGCAGTACTTC.

The rearrangement uses TRBV7-3 and TRBJ1-2; a possible D gene is TRBD1 (5 bases). From germline, CDR1 is SGHTA and CDR2 FQGTGA. The CDR3 totals 15 residues. Trimming cost V 4 bases and J 4 bases, with 16 bases left between them. The CDR3 bases are TGTGCCAGCAGCTCCCAGGCGACAGCCATCTATGGCTACACCTTC. It is translated as CASSSQATAIYGYTF.

The chain carries TRBV6-5 and TRBJ1-6, with TRBD1 matching 7 bases. There are 14 residues in the CDR3. The J segment lost 5 bases and the V segment lost 4 bases, leaving 2 bases of the junction unmatched. In germline, CDR1 is MNHEY, CDR2 SVGAGI. CDR3 in amino acids: CASSWGQHNSPLHF. Here the CDR3 DNA reads TGTGCCAGCAGTTGGGGACAGCATAATTCACCCCTCCACTTT.

This clone was found once. The chain has TRBV12-3 or TRBV12-4 and TRBJ1-2; no reliable D call. V dropped 6 bases and J dropped 7 bases, with 15 bases sitting between them. The CDR3 has 13 amino acids. CDR3 bases: TGTGCCAGCAGCTACGGGAGTCGTGGTGGCTACACCTTC. This encodes CASSYGSRGGYTF.

The rearrangement joins TRBV6-5 to TRBJ1-1, with D maybe TRBD1 (5 bases). The CDR3 contains 14 residues. V lost 7 bases and J lost 4, with 16 bases in between. From germline, CDR1 is MNHEY and CDR2 SVGAGI. CDR3 sequence: CASNGGVWVTEAFF. As DNA, the CDR3 is TGTGCCAGCAACGGGGGGGTCTGGGTCACTGAAGCTTTCTTT.

DNA for the CDR3: TGTGCCAGCAGTCCCGGGCCCTCCTACAATGAGCAGTTCTTC. Its protein product is CASSPGPSYNEQFF. This chain connects TRBV7-3 to TRBJ2-1; D is undetermined. Trimming stripped 6 bases from V and 0 bases from J, with 9 bases between. Per germline, CDR1 SGHTA and CDR2 FQGTGA. This CDR3 region has 14 residues.

The rearrangement links TRBV7-8 to TRBJ1-4; D not resolved. The germline gives CDR1 SGHVS, CDR2 FQNEAQ. The germline V and J ends were trimmed by 1 base and 4 bases, with 10 bases remaining between them. CDR3 length: 15 amino acids. The CDR3 nucleotides are TGTGCCAGCAGCTTAGGGGTTTTAGATAATGAAAAACTGTTTTTT. Its protein is CASSLGVLDNEKLFF.

The rearrangement uses TRBV7-9 and TRBJ2-6; no firm D call. CDR3 length: 14 residues. Trimming stripped 8 bases from V and 0 bases from J, with 8 bases between. CDR1 is SEHNR and CDR2 is FQNEAQ in the germline V gene (reference sequence). The CDR3 coding sequence is TGTGCCAGCGGGCTGAACTCTGGGGCCAACGTCCTGACTTTC. Residues: CASGLNSGANVLTF.